What follows is one TCR beta chain and its context. This CDR3 is built from 15 residues. J lost 4 bases, V lost 0 bases, and 1 base had no gene match. The V gene's germline CDR1 is SGDLS and CDR2 YYNGEE. The data were taken from a study of cytomegalovirus exposure and HLA in healthy donors. The assay was immunoSEQ multiplex PCR, and TCRdb's table has in-frame clones only and misses some. The profile shows 130,000 to 150,000 clones, 80% to 95% of them singletons. This clonotype was sampled from a man between 18 and 35 years old in good health and CMV-seronegative. The chain joins TRBV9 to TRBJ2-2; 9 positions agree with TRBD1. Material for sequencing was PBMCs. This chain's CDR3 is CASSVGGQGTGELFF. The CDR3 bases are TGTGCCAGCAGCGTAGGGGGACAGGGCACCGGGGAGCTGTTTTTT.